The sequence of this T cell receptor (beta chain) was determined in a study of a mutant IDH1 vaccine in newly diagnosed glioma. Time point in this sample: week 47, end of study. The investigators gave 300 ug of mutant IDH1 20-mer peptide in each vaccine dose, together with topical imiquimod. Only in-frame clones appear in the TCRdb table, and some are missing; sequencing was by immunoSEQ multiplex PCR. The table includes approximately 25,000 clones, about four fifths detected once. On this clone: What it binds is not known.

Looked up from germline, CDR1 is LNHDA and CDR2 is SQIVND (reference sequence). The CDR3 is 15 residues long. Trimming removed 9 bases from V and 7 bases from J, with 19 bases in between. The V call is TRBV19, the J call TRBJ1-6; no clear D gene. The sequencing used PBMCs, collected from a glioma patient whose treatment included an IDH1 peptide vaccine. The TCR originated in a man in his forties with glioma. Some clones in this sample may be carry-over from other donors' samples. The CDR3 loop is CASHPRRSENSPLHF. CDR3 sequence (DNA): TGTGCCAGCCACCCACGGCGGAGCGAAAATTCACCCCTCCACTTT.